The 2 T cell receptor beta chains below all came from one sample that was sequenced in a study of cytomegalovirus exposure and HLA in healthy donors. The PCR employed 60 Vbeta primers together with 13 Jbeta primers. The table came from immunoSEQ multiplex PCR; TCRdb's copy has only in-frame clones and leaves some out. The sample lists 100,000 to 150,000 clones, roughly 15% occurring once. The specimen sequenced was PBMCs. These receptors originate from a female donor in good health and CMV-seropositive.

This clone was detected a few times. V gene TRBV5-4 combines with J gene TRBJ2-1; TRBD1 is a possible D gene (5 bases). The CDR3 loop spans 16 amino acids. From germline, CDR1 is SGHNT and CDR2 YYREEE (reference sequence). V was clipped by 4 bases and J by 4 bases, with 18 bases between them. CDR3 amino acids: CASSLIRGGLYNEQFF. The CDR3 DNA reads as TGTGCCAGCAGCCTTATAAGGGGTGGTCTTTACAATGAGCAGTTCTTC.

The gene calls are TRBV28 and TRBJ2-7; TRBD1 might be the D (6 bases). V was clipped by 2 bases and J by 11 bases, with 19 bases between them. This CDR3 comprises 14 residues. CDR1 and CDR2 from the germline V gene are MDHEN and SYDVKM. The CDR3 coding sequence is TGTGCCAGCAGTTTAAGTTACAGGGCACGAATGAAGTACTTC. It specifies CASSLSYRARMKYF.